A selection of T cell receptor beta chains follows, all from one sample in a study of identical twins. TCRdb reanalysed the 5' RACE reads using MiXCR and keeps one entry per CDR3 protein. The data show roughly 570,000 distinct CDR3 sequences, 7.5% to 10% seen once. Separately, the same data were catalogued under a study of yellow fever vaccine responses in identical twins.

Sequenced material: PBMCs. The receptors originated from a woman aged 18-30 years in good health. The CDR3 runs from the conserved cysteine through the conserved F or W. D genes are given only for firm matches. Not all rows give a size; the values are once, few, many and, for expanded clones, a class.

D gene: NA; J gene: TRBJ2-1; clone size: many; V gene: TRBV20-1; CDR3 protein: CSADRDPKDNEQFF; CDR3 DNA: TGCAGTGCAGACCGGGACCCCAAAGACAATGAGCAGTTCTTC
D gene: TRBD1; J gene: TRBJ1-4; clone size: many; V gene: TRBV4-3; CDR3 protein: CASSQGSGQGNEKLFF; CDR3 DNA: TGCGCCAGCAGCCAAGGGTCCGGACAGGGGAATGAAAAACTGTTTTTT
D gene: NA; J gene: TRBJ1-1; clone size: few; V gene: TRBV12-3/TRBV12-4; CDR3 protein: CASSLNEGGEAFF; CDR3 DNA: TGTGCCAGCAGTCTCAACGAGGGGGGTGAAGCTTTCTTT
D gene: NA; J gene: TRBJ1-1; clone size: NA; V gene: TRBV6-4; CDR3 protein: CASSRLINRQAPLNTEAFF; CDR3 DNA: TGTGCCAGCAGTCGACTGATAAACAGACAGGCCCCCTTAAACACTGAAGCTTTCTTT
D gene: NA; J gene: TRBJ2-2; clone size: many; V gene: TRBV7-8; CDR3 protein: CASSSSSTVNTGELFF; CDR3 DNA: TGTGCCAGCAGCTCCTCCTCGACAGTAAACACCGGGGAGCTGTTTTTT
D gene: TRBD2; J gene: TRBJ2-1; clone size: NA; V gene: TRBV6-5; CDR3 protein: CASSYAGGIYNEQFF; CDR3 DNA: TGTGCCAGCAGTTACGCGGGAGGGATCTACAATGAGCAGTTCTTC
D gene: NA; J gene: TRBJ2-3; clone size: many; V gene: TRBV4-3; CDR3 protein: CASSQDRGWGPTDTQYF; CDR3 DNA: TGCGCCAGCAGCCAAGATAGGGGATGGGGGCCCACAGATACGCAGTATTTT
D gene: TRBD1; J gene: TRBJ2-5; clone size: many; V gene: TRBV5-1; CDR3 protein: CASSRGQGGETQYF; CDR3 DNA: TGCGCCAGCAGCCGAGGACAGGGAGGAGAGACCCAGTACTTC
D gene: NA; J gene: TRBJ2-7; clone size: few; V gene: TRBV13; CDR3 protein: CASSLTDVSSYEQYF; CDR3 DNA: TGTGCCAGCAGCCTCACAGATGTTTCTTCCTACGAGCAGTACTTC
D gene: TRBD2; J gene: TRBJ2-1; clone size: NA; V gene: TRBV3-1; CDR3 protein: CASSQVLAGSNEQFF; CDR3 DNA: TGTGCCAGCAGCCAAGTACTAGCGGGATCAAATGAGCAGTTCTTC
D gene: TRBD2; J gene: TRBJ2-7; clone size: many; V gene: TRBV20-1; CDR3 protein: CSARERAGGIYEQYF; CDR3 DNA: TGCAGTGCTAGAGAAAGAGCGGGGGGGATTTACGAGCAGTACTTC
D gene: TRBD2; J gene: TRBJ2-5; clone size: many; V gene: TRBV11-1; CDR3 protein: CASSSPGNSGGPNLSQYF; CDR3 DNA: TGTGCCAGCAGCTCTCCGGGGAATAGCGGGGGACCGAATTTGTCCCAGTACTTC
D gene: TRBD2; J gene: TRBJ2-1; clone size: NA; V gene: TRBV20-1; CDR3 protein: CSAPRGAFYNEQFF; CDR3 DNA: TGCAGTGCTCCGCGGGGGGCCTTCTACAATGAGCAGTTCTTC
D gene: NA; J gene: TRBJ2-5; clone size: NA; V gene: TRBV7-7; CDR3 protein: CASSPALGHMQETQYF; CDR3 DNA: TGTGCTAGCAGCCCGGCCCTCGGACACATGCAAGAGACCCAGTACTTC
D gene: NA; J gene: TRBJ2-5; clone size: many; V gene: TRBV7-9; CDR3 protein: CASSLVGQSRGKTQYF; CDR3 DNA: TGTGCCAGCAGCCTGGTGGGGCAGTCACGGGGAAAGACCCAGTACTTC
D gene: NA; J gene: TRBJ2-7; clone size: many; V gene: TRBV12-3/TRBV12-4; CDR3 protein: CASSWGSTYEQYF; CDR3 DNA: TGTGCCAGCTCATGGGGCAGCACCTACGAGCAGTACTTC
D gene: NA; J gene: TRBJ2-6; clone size: NA; V gene: TRBV7-9; CDR3 protein: CASSRIQGPGANVLTF; CDR3 DNA: TGTGCCAGCAGCCGCATCCAGGGTCCAGGGGCCAACGTCCTGACTTTC
D gene: NA; J gene: TRBJ2-3; clone size: many; V gene: TRBV20-1; CDR3 protein: CSARTELGLPGGRMITQYF; CDR3 DNA: TGCAGTGCTAGGACGGAATTGGGTCTCCCTGGTGGAAGGATGATAACGCAGTATTTT
D gene: NA; J gene: TRBJ1-4; clone size: many; V gene: TRBV29-1; CDR3 protein: CSVEFGQGGGKLFF; CDR3 DNA: TGCAGCGTTGAATTCGGTCAGGGAGGGGGAAAACTGTTTTTT
D gene: TRBD1; J gene: TRBJ2-2; clone size: many; V gene: TRBV5-6; CDR3 protein: CASSLPGGVFANTGELFF; CDR3 DNA: TGTGCCAGCAGCTTGCCAGGGGGCGTATTTGCGAACACCGGGGAGCTGTTTTTT
D gene: NA; J gene: TRBJ1-1; clone size: NA; V gene: TRBV7-9; CDR3 protein: CASSFPDGNEAFF; CDR3 DNA: TGTGCCAGCAGCTTCCCAGACGGAAACGAAGCTTTCTTT
D gene: NA; J gene: TRBJ2-3; clone size: many; V gene: TRBV29-1; CDR3 protein: CSVDSNFGLSTDTQYF; CDR3 DNA: TGCAGCGTTGACTCAAATTTCGGACTGAGCACAGATACGCAGTATTTT